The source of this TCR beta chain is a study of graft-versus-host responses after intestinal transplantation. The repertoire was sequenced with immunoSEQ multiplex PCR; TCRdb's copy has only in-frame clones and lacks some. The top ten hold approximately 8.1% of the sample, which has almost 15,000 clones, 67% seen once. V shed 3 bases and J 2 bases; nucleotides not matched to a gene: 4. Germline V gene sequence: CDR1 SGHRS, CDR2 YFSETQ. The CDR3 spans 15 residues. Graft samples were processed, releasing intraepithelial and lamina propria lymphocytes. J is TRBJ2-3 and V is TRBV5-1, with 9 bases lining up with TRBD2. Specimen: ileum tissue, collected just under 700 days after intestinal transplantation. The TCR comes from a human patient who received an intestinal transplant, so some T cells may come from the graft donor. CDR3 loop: CASSYGGGATDTQYF. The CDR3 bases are TGCGCCAGCAGCTATGGCGGGGGGGCCACAGATACGCAGTATTTT.